These 5 T cell receptor beta chains came from one sample sequenced in a study of blood T cell repertoires in COVID-19. Sequenced by immunoSEQ multiplex PCR; TCRdb stores in-frame clones only, minus some. The table lists about 200,000 clones, 85% of them singletons. What was sequenced was PBMCs or T cells enriched from blood (not recorded which). Every receptor here comes from a man aged 40-55 years who had recovered from COVID-19.

The chain recombines TRBV7-8 with TRBJ1-2; 10 bases align to TRBD1. With V trimmed by 2 bases and J by 3 bases, 9 bases remained unmatched. This CDR3 spans 17 amino acids. Germline V gene sequence: CDR1 SGHVS, CDR2 FQNEAQ. The CDR3 nucleotides read TGTGCCAGCAGCTTATACGGGTTGACAGGGGGCGACTATGGCTACACCTTC. Protein sequence: CASSLYGLTGGDYGYTF.

The V and J genes are TRBV24-1 and TRBJ2-1; 10 positions agree with TRBD2. The CDR3 sequence is 15 residues long. Germline CDR1 and CDR2: KGHDR and SFDVKD. The junction had 5 bases not matched to a gene; V was cut back by 5 bases and J by 5 bases. CDR3 sequence reads: CATSAGTSVHNEQFF. The CDR3 nucleotides read TGTGCCACCAGTGCCGGGACTAGCGTCCACAATGAGCAGTTCTTC.

The chain carries TRBV27 and TRBJ2-7, with 7 bases that match TRBD2. The CDR3 length is 13 residues. V lost 2 bases to trimming and J lost 10 bases; unmatched junction nucleotides: 8. Germline CDR1 is MNHEY and CDR2 is SMNVEV (reference sequence). CDR3 bases: TGTGCCAGCAGTTTACTGGCGGGAGCAACTCAGTACTTC. It codes for CASSLLAGATQYF.

This sequence joins TRBV18 and TRBJ2-6, with D possibly TRBD1 on 5 matching bases. The CDR3 runs 13 residues. Germline CDR1 is KGHSH and CDR2 is LQKENI. Trimming took 10 bases from V and 1 from J, leaving 8 bases between them. CDR3: CATQGSGANVLTF. CDR3 nucleotide sequence: TGTGCCACGCAGGGATCTGGGGCCAACGTCCTGACTTTC. The entire variable domain, with the rest obtained from reference TRBV18 and TRBJ2-6, is as follows: NAGVMQNPRHLVRRRGQEARLRCSPMKGHSHVYWYRQLPEEGLKFMVYLQKENIIDESGMPKERFSAEFPKEGPSILRIQQVVRGDSAAYFCATQGSGANVLTFGAGSRLTVL.

The chain is built from TRBV19 and TRBJ2-5, with D unclear. This CDR3 comprises 13 residues. Germline loops: CDR1 LNHDA, CDR2 SQIVND (reference sequence). Deletions cut 1 base from V and 4 bases from J, with 7 bases between. The CDR3 bases are TGTGCCAGTAGTATAGCAGGTTTAGAGACCCAGTACTTC. It encodes CASSIAGLETQYF.